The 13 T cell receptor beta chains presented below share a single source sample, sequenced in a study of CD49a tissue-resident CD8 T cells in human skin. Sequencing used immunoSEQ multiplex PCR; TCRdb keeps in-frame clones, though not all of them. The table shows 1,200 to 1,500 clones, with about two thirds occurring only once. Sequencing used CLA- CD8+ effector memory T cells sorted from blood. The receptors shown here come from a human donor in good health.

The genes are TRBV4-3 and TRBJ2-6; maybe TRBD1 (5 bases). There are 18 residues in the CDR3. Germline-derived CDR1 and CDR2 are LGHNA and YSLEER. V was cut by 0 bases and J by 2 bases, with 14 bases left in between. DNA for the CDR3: TGCGCCAGCAGCCAAGATGGGCAGGGAAACCCTGGGGCCAACGTCCTGACTTTC. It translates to CASSQDGQGNPGANVLTF.

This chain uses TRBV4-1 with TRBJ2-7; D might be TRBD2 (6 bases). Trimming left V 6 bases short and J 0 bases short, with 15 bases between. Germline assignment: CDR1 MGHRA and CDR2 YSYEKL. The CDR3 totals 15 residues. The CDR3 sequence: CASSLRETNSYEQYF. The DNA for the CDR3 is TGCGCCAGCAGTCTCCGGGAGACTAACTCCTACGAGCAGTACTTC.

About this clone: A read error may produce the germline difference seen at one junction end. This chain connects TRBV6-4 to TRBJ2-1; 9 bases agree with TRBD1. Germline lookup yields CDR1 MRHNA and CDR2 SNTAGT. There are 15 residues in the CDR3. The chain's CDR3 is CAGSDGTGGGNEQFF. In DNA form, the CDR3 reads TGTGCCGGCAGTGACGGTACAGGGGGCGGGAATGAGCAGTTCTTC.

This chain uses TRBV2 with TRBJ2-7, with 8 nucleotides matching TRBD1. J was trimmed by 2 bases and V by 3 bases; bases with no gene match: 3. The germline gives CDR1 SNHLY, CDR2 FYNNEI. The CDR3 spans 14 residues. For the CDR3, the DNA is TGTGCCAGCAGTGACAGGACAGGGACCTACGAGCAGTACTTC. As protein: CASSDRTGTYEQYF.

The CDR3 region has the DNA TGTGCCAGCAGCCAAGAAGCAGGCTTATCTGGAAACACCATATATTTT. Its translation is CASSQEAGLSGNTIYF. The rearrangement uses TRBV4-2 and TRBJ1-3; D is uncertain. The V end lost 0 bases, the J end lost 1 base, and 10 bases lay between the germline ends. The CDR3 runs 16 residues. CDR1 LGHNA and CDR2 YNFKEQ come from the germline V gene.

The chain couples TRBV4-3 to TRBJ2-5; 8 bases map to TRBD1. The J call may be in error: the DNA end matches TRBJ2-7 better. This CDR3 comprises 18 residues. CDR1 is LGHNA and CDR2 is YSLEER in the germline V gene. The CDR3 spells CASSQDYRGMPYDGEQYF. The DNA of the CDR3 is TGCGCCAGCAGCCAAGACTACAGGGGGATGCCTTACGACGGCGAGCAGTACTTC.

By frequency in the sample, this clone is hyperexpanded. Written as DNA, the CDR3 is TGCAGTGTTGACAGGGCCCCTGAAGCTTTCTTT. Its translation: CSVDRAPEAFF. The chain links TRBV20-1 to TRBJ1-1; 7 bases line up with TRBD1. The CDR3 length is 11 residues. Germline V gives CDR1 DFQATT, CDR2 SNEGSKA (reference sequence). V lost 7 bases, J lost 6 bases, and 5 bases stayed unmatched.

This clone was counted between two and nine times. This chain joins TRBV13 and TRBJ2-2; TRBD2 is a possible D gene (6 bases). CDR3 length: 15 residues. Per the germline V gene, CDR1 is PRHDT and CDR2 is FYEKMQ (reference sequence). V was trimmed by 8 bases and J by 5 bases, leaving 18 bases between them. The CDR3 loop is CASGWRGEHTGELFF. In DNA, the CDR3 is TGTGCCAGCGGATGGAGGGGAGAACATACCGGGGAGCTGTTTTTT.

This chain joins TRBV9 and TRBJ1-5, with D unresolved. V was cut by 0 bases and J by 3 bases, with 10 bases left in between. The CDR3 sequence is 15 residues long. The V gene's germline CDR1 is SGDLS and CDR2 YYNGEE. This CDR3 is CASSVGWANNQPQHF. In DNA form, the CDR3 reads TGTGCCAGCAGCGTAGGGTGGGCGAACAATCAGCCCCAGCATTTT.

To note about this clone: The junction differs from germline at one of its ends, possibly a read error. CDR3 nucleotides: TGTGCTAGCAGCCCGGGGACAGACTACGAGCAGTACTTC. Translated, it gives CASSPGTDYEQYF. The chain carries TRBV7-7 and TRBJ2-7, with 7 positions matching TRBD1. The CDR3 has 13 amino acids. Germline V gene sequence: CDR1 SSHAT, CDR2 FNYEAQ (reference sequence).

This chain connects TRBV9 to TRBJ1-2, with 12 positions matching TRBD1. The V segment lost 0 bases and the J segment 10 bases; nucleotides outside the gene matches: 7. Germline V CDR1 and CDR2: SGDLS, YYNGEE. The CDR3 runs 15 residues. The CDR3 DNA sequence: TGTGCCAGCAGCGTAGTAGGGGACAGGGGGCTCCTCTACACCTTC. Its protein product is CASSVVGDRGLLYTF.

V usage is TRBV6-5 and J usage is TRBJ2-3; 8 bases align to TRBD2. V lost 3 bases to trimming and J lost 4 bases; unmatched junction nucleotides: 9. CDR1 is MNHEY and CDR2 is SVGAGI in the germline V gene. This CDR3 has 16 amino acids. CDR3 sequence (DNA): TGTGCCAGCAGTTATTTCCTCGCGGGGGGCCCAGATACGCAGTATTTT. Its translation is CASSYFLAGGPDTQYF.

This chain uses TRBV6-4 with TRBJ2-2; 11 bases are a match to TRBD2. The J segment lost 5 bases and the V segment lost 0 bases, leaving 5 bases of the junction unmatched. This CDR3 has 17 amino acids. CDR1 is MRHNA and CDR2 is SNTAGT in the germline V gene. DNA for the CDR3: TGTGCCAGCAGTGACTCTAGCGGGGGGGCCGGAACCGGGGAGCTGTTTTTT. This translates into CASSDSSGGAGTGELFF.